The clone carrying this T cell receptor (beta chain) was counted between two and nine times. These data are taken from a study of CD8 T cells in ankylosing spondylitis. TCRdb ran MiXCR on the 5' RACE reads and lists one entry per CDR3 protein. Of approximately 100,000 distinct CDR3 sequences in the sample, 24% were seen once. V lost 1 base, J lost 6 bases, and 10 bases lay in between. Looked up from germline, CDR1 is KGHSH and CDR2 is LQKENI. The CDR3 sequence is 15 residues long. V and J are TRBV18 and TRBJ1-6; D perhaps matches TRBD1 (5 bases). Sequenced: synovial fluid, either unsorted or a sorted T cell fraction (not recorded which). The source is a male donor with ankylosing spondylitis. This CDR3 is CASSPRGRINSPLHF. Here the CDR3 DNA reads TGTGCCAGCTCACCACGGGGACGGATTAATTCACCCCTCCACTTT.